This T cell receptor beta chain stems from a study of blood T cells in healthy people across ages. Findings and caveats of the study: In the absence of known donor CMV status, changes in expanded clonotypes were possibly confounded.

As to this clonotype: Its antigen is currently unknown.

The second PCR ran roughly 7 to 12 cycles with a sample-barcoded 5' primer and J-beta primers. Template switching added a 12-random-nucleotide identifier to every cDNA molecule. From the 5' RACE reads, TCRdb called clonotypes with MiXCR, one entry per CDR3 protein. This sample has some 790,000 distinct CDR3 sequences; 25% to 35% occur once, and the top ten carry 17%. Trimming at V came to 9 bases and at J to 2 bases, leaving 4 bases not matched to a gene. Germline assignment: CDR1 KGHDR and CDR2 SFDVKD. CDR3 length: 13 residues. V gene TRBV24-1 combines with J gene TRBJ2-3; TRBD1 matches 7 bases. Source material: blood. The receptor comes from a woman aged 80 or older in good health. The CDR3 loop reads CATLGGPTDTQYF. The CDR3 bases are TGTGCCACCCTAGGGGGCCCCACAGATACGCAGTATTTT.